The 24 T cell receptor beta chains listed next were all sequenced from one sample in a study of T cells after posttransplantation cyclophosphamide. Cyclophosphamide on days +3 and +4 followed busulfan-fludarabine conditioning and a marrow graft. Measured with immunoSEQ multiplex PCR; TCRdb has only the in-frame clones, and not every one. The sample consists of thousands of clones, around 80% of them appearing once. Sequenced material: PBMCs, taken after an allogeneic stem cell transplant with post-transplant cyclophosphamide. The receptors stem from a female patient in her fifties who received an allogeneic stem cell transplant from a related donor, was CMV-positive, and had no GVHD. The graft donor may have given rise to some T cells.

The rearrangement uses TRBV7-2 and TRBJ1-1; 8 bases align to TRBD1. This CDR3 contains 13 residues. Germline loops: CDR1 SGHTA, CDR2 FQGNSA. After removal of 5 bases from V and 5 bases from J, the junction contained 4 bases not matched to a gene. The CDR3 loop is CASSLQGETEAFF. CDR3 DNA: TGTGCCAGCAGCCTACAGGGGGAGACTGAAGCTTTCTTT. The whole variable domain, remainder taken from reference TRBV7-2 and TRBJ1-1, is GAGVSQSPSNKVTEKGKDVELRCDPISGHTALYWYRQSLGQGLEFLIYFQGNSAPDKSGLPSDRFSAERTGGSVSTLTIQRTQQEDSAVYLCASSLQGETEAFFGQGTRLTVV.

This chain uses TRBV4-2 with TRBJ2-1, with 9 bases that match TRBD1. V shed 3 bases, J shed 4 bases, and the junction held 4 bases outside the gene matches. This CDR3 has 15 amino acids. The germline V gene has CDR1 LGHNA and CDR2 YNFKEQ. The CDR3 DNA reads as TGTGCCAGCAGCCATGACAGGGGGGGTTACAATGAGCAGTTCTTC. It translates to CASSHDRGGYNEQFF.

The chain has TRBV4-2 and TRBJ1-2, with unresolved D. V dropped 3 bases and J dropped 0 bases, with 11 bases sitting between them. The CDR3 has 15 amino acids. The germline V gene encodes CDR1 LGHNA and CDR2 YNFKEQ. As DNA, the CDR3 is TGTGCCAGCAGCCAGGATGGAGGGACTAACTATGGCTACACCTTC. Protein sequence: CASSQDGGTNYGYTF.

The rearrangement uses TRBV5-1 and TRBJ2-5; TRBD2 might be the D (6 bases). Trimming removed 0 bases at V and 2 bases at J, with 14 bases between. Germline CDR1 is SGHRS and CDR2 is YFSETQ. The CDR3 totals 16 residues. Here the CDR3 reads CASSLGDGGGQETQYF. The CDR3 DNA reads TGCGCCAGCAGCTTGGGAGACGGGGGAGGTCAAGAGACCCAGTACTTC.

V is TRBV15 and J is TRBJ2-7; 7 bases fit TRBD2. Germline V lookup: CDR1 LNHNV, CDR2 YYDKDF (reference sequence). The CDR3 is made up of 17 amino acids. The V and J ends lost 0 bases and 4 bases, in that order; junction bases with no gene match: 12. The CDR3 DNA reads TGTGCCACCAGCAGAGACCAGCTGGTGCGGGGGTCTTACGAGCAGTACTTC. Translation gives CATSRDQLVRGSYEQYF.

This chain joins TRBV28 and TRBJ2-7; D may be TRBD1 (6 bases). In germline, CDR1 is MDHEN, CDR2 SYDVKM. The CDR3 totals 14 residues. Trimming removed 6 bases from V and 1 base from J, with 13 bases in between. This CDR3 is CASSAGTLSYEQYF. The CDR3 DNA reads as TGTGCCAGCAGCGCCGGGACACTTTCCTACGAGCAGTACTTC.

V gene TRBV30 combines with J gene TRBJ1-5, with D unresolved. V gave up 3 bases and J gave up 4 bases, with 16 bases separating them. The CDR3 is 15 amino acids. Germline V gene sequence: CDR1 GTSNPN, CDR2 SVGIG (reference sequence). As DNA, the CDR3 is TGTGCCTGGAGCCCCGGGGTCAGCTATAATCAGCCCCAGCATTTT. Translated: CAWSPGVSYNQPQHF. Filled out from reference TRBV30 and TRBJ1-5, the complete variable domain reads SQTIHQWPATLVQPVGSPLSLECTVEGTSNPNLYWYRQAAGRGLQLLFYSVGIGQISSEVPQNLSASRPQDRQFILSSKKLLLSDSGFYLCAWSPGVSYNQPQHFGDGTRLSIL.

This clone occurred once. The J gene is TRBJ2-3, the V gene TRBV10-1; possibly TRBD1 for D (6 bases). V gave up 10 bases and J gave up 2 bases, with 10 bases separating them. The germline V gene has CDR1 WNHNN and CDR2 SYGVQD (reference sequence). The length of the CDR3 is 12 residues. DNA for the CDR3: TGCGCCACAGGACAGTCCACAGATACGCAGTATTTT. It is translated as CATGQSTDTQYF.

This chain joins TRBV5-1 and TRBJ1-1; D possibly corresponds to TRBD1 (5 bases). This CDR3 comprises 11 residues. V was cut by 0 bases and J by 11 bases, with 8 bases left in between. CDR1 is SGHRS, CDR2 YFSETQ, per germline. This chain's CDR3 is CASSLGGVAFF. The CDR3 DNA sequence: TGCGCCAGCAGCTTGGGGGGGGTTGCTTTCTTT.

The rearrangement joins TRBV5-1 to TRBJ2-7; 11 bases line up with TRBD2. CDR1 and CDR2 from the germline V gene are SGHRS and YFSETQ. J gave up 1 base and V 5 bases, and 5 bases lay outside the gene matches. The CDR3 runs to 15 residues. In DNA, the CDR3 is TGCGCCAGCAGGGTGGGACTAGCGGAGTCCTACGAGCAGTACTTC. Protein sequence: CASRVGLAESYEQYF. Complete variable domain (other parts from reference TRBV5-1 and TRBJ2-7): KAGVTQTPRYLIKTRGQQVTLSCSPISGHRSVSWYQQTPGQGLQFLFEYFSETQRNKGNFPGRFSGRQFSNSRSEMNVSTLELGDSALYLCASRVGLAESYEQYFGPGTRLTVT.

There are a few counts of this clone. The chain has TRBV6-1 and TRBJ1-4; a weak D match, TRBD1 (5 bases). The CDR3 covers 15 residues. The V end lost 6 bases, the J end lost 8 bases, and 19 bases lay between the germline ends. Germline CDR1 and CDR2: MNHNS and SASEGT. The CDR3 nucleotides are TGTGCCAGCAGGGCCCCGGGGGATTTAGGGGAAAAACTGTTTTTT. It yields the protein CASRAPGDLGEKLFF.

The chain combines TRBV7-2 with TRBJ2-7; the D gene is possibly TRBD2 (6 bases). V lost 3 bases and J 3 bases, leaving 9 bases between the germline ends. Germline V gives CDR1 SGHTA, CDR2 FQGNSA. The CDR3 runs to 13 residues. The CDR3 loop is CASSFGGGYEQYF. CDR3 nucleotides: TGTGCCAGCAGCTTCGGGGGTGGCTACGAGCAGTACTTC.

V and J are TRBV21-1 and TRBJ2-3; the table's D call TRBD2 went unverified against the DNA. TRBV21-1 corresponds to a pseudogene. The CDR3 is 18 residues long. The CDR3 region has the DNA TGTGCCAGCAGCAACGTCGGAATCGGGCGGGGCTTCACAGATACGCAGTATTTT. It codes for CASSNVGIGRGFTDTQYF.

This sequence joins TRBV2 and TRBJ2-7, with a possible D match to TRBD1 (6 bases). The ends were cut back, 8 bases at V and 3 bases at J, with 20 bases in the middle. This CDR3 comprises 15 residues. Germline V CDR1 and CDR2: SNHLY, FYNNEI. CDR3 in amino acids: CASGGRQLVIYEQYF. The CDR3 nucleotides are TGTGCCAGCGGGGGCCGGCAACTAGTGATCTACGAGCAGTACTTC.

J is TRBJ2-7 and V is TRBV5-6; no reliable D call. The CDR3 consists of 14 residues. Germline V CDR1 and CDR2: SGHDT, YYEEEE. V lost 2 bases to trimming and J lost 1 base, with 10 bases between them. The CDR3, as DNA: TGTGCCAGCAGCTTCTCACTTTCTTCCTACGAGCAGTACTTC. Translated, it gives CASSFSLSSYEQYF.

The chain links TRBV7-6 to TRBJ2-7, with 8 bases lining up with TRBD2. Germline V gene lookup returns CDR1 SGHVS and CDR2 FNYEAQ. J was trimmed by 2 bases and V by 0 bases; bases with no gene match: 9. This CDR3 has 17 residues. DNA of the CDR3: TGTGCCAGCAGCTTAGCGCCGGGAGGGTCGAACACCTACGAGCAGTACTTC. This sequence encodes CASSLAPGGSNTYEQYF.

This rearrangement joins TRBV6-1 to TRBJ2-7; the D gene is possibly TRBD2 (6 bases). The length of the CDR3 is 15 residues. V lost 5 bases to trimming and J lost 2 bases, with 16 bases between them. Germline V gives CDR1 MNHNS, CDR2 SASEGT. The CDR3 DNA reads as TGTGCCAGCAGTCAGGAGGGATTAGTCCCCTACGAGCAGTACTTC. It specifies CASSQEGLVPYEQYF.

J is TRBJ2-2 and V is TRBV6-6; 14 bases line up with TRBD2. This CDR3 region has 16 residues. The germline gives CDR1 MNHNY, CDR2 SVGAGI (reference sequence). The V segment lost 6 bases and the J segment 6 bases; nucleotides outside the gene matches: 6. CDR3 protein: CASRPQGLAGAGELFF. CDR3 DNA sequence: TGTGCCAGCAGACCGCAGGGACTAGCGGGAGCCGGGGAGCTGTTTTTT.

The chain employs TRBV19 and TRBJ2-1; TRBD2 matches at 10 bases. Germline CDR1 is LNHDA and CDR2 is SQIVND (reference sequence). The length of the CDR3 is 15 residues. V was pared by 6 bases and J by 5 bases, with 7 bases of the junction left unmatched. The CDR3 region is CASRLSGGAHNEQFF. The CDR3 DNA sequence: TGTGCCAGTAGACTGAGCGGGGGGGCCCACAATGAGCAGTTCTTC.

The V gene is TRBV4-1, the J gene TRBJ1-1, with 7 positions matching TRBD1. CDR1 and CDR2 (germline): MGHRA, YSYEKL. This CDR3 contains 15 residues. V gave up 0 bases and J gave up 3 bases; unmatched junction bases: 4. The CDR3 loop reads CASSQEVTGDTEAFF. CDR3 coding DNA: TGCGCCAGCAGCCAAGAGGTTACAGGGGACACTGAAGCTTTCTTT.

V usage is TRBV7-9 and J usage is TRBJ1-1, with D possibly matching TRBD1 (5 bases). V gave up 8 bases and J gave up 4 bases, with 14 bases separating them. This CDR3 contains 13 residues. Germline V CDR1 and CDR2: SEHNR, FQNEAQ (reference sequence). In DNA, the CDR3 is TGTGCCAGCCGACCCATGGGGGGCACTGAAGCTTTCTTT. It codes for CASRPMGGTEAFF.

The J gene is TRBJ1-4, the V gene TRBV7-9, with 8 positions matching TRBD1. The V segment lost 5 bases and the J segment 6 bases; nucleotides outside the gene matches: 11. The germline V gene has CDR1 SEHNR and CDR2 FQNEAQ (reference sequence). The length of the CDR3 is 16 residues. In DNA form, the CDR3 reads TGTGCCAGCAGCACCCTGGCAGGGGGCGGTTATGAAAAACTGTTTTTT. Protein product: CASSTLAGGGYEKLFF.

This clone was counted between two and nine times. The chain employs TRBV7-9 and TRBJ1-1; TRBD1 might be the D (6 bases). The CDR3 sequence is 15 residues long. V lost 5 bases and J 3 bases, leaving 16 bases between the germline ends. From germline, CDR1 is SEHNR and CDR2 FQNEAQ (reference sequence). This CDR3 reads CASSQTLGGDTEAFF. The CDR3 DNA sequence: TGTGCCAGCAGCCAAACGCTAGGGGGGGACACTGAAGCTTTCTTT.

There are a few counts of this clone. The chain links TRBV18 to TRBJ1-2; no definite D call. The germline gives CDR1 KGHSH, CDR2 LQKENI. With 2 bases removed from V and 8 bases from J, the gap between germline ends came to 12 bases. CDR3 length: 13 residues. The CDR3 DNA sequence: TGTGCCAGCTCACCAGTACGGTCTCGGGGCTACACCTTC. Its translation: CASSPVRSRGYTF. Supplemented by reference TRBV18 and TRBJ1-2, the full variable domain reads NAGVMQNPRHLVRRRGQEARLRCSPMKGHSHVYWYRQLPEEGLKFMVYLQKENIIDESGMPKERFSAEFPKEGPSILRIQQVVRGDSAAYFCASSPVRSRGYTFGSGTRLTVV.